A selection of T cell receptor beta chains follows, all from one sample in a study of blood T cell repertoires in COVID-19. Assay used: immunoSEQ multiplex PCR; TCRdb lists only in-frame clones, some missing. The table shows roughly 150,000 clones, with around four fifths occurring only once. Sequenced: peripheral blood. Source of these receptors: a woman older than 75 with acute or convalescent COVID-19. Both conserved end residues are part of each CDR3. A D gene is named only where the DNA matches it firmly. Some rows mark clone size as missing; the rest say once, few, many or name a class of expanded clone.

V gene: TRBV7-2
clone size: once
D gene: TRBD1
J gene: TRBJ2-4
CDR3 DNA: TGTGCCAGCAGCTCCCCCGGGACAGTTAACCTAGCCAAAAACATTCAGTACTTC
CDR3 protein: CASSSPGTVNLAKNIQYF

V gene: TRBV18
clone size: .
D gene: .
J gene: TRBJ1-5
CDR3 DNA: TGTGCCAGCTCACAGGACAGACAGGGCAATCAGCCCCAGCATTTT
CDR3 protein: CASSQDRQGNQPQHF

V gene: TRBV21-1
clone size: .
D gene: .
J gene: TRBJ1-1
CDR3 DNA: TGTGCCAGCAGCAAGTTAGAAAACCGCGTGAACACTGAAGCTTTCTTT
CDR3 protein: CASSKLENRVNTEAFF

V gene: TRBV10-3
clone size: .
D gene: .
J gene: TRBJ2-5
CDR3 DNA: TGTGCCATCAGAACACAAGAGACCCAGTACTTC
CDR3 protein: CAIRTQETQYF

V gene: TRBV6-5
clone size: .
D gene: .
J gene: TRBJ2-3
CDR3 DNA: TGTGCCAGCAGTTACTCCGCCGGGGGAGTCACAGATACGCAGTATTTT
CDR3 protein: CASSYSAGGVTDTQYF

V gene: TRBV5-4
clone size: .
D gene: TRBD2
J gene: TRBJ2-3
CDR3 DNA: TGTGCCAGCACCCAGGCTAGCGGAAGTAGGGATACGCAGTATTTT
CDR3 protein: CASTQASGSRDTQYF

V gene: TRBV28
clone size: .
D gene: TRBD1
J gene: TRBJ2-1
CDR3 DNA: TGTGCCAGCAGTCCCTCGTGGGGACAGGGGTCCCACAATGAGCAGTTCTTC
CDR3 protein: CASSPSWGQGSHNEQFF

V gene: TRBV29-1
clone size: .
D gene: .
J gene: TRBJ1-1
CDR3 DNA: TGCAGCGTTGGTCGAGGCCAGTCTTTGAACACTGAAGCTTTCTTT
CDR3 protein: CSVGRGQSLNTEAFF

V gene: TRBV28
clone size: .
D gene: .
J gene: TRBJ1-6
CDR3 DNA: TGTGCCAGCAGTTTAAAGGGGGTCCCCCTCCACTTT
CDR3 protein: CASSLKGVPLHF

V gene: TRBV11-3
clone size: few
D gene: .
J gene: TRBJ1-6
CDR3 DNA: TGTGCCAGCAGCGCCAGTGGAGGGACGAATTCACCCCTCCACTTT
CDR3 protein: CASSASGGTNSPLHF

V gene: TRBV7-2
clone size: .
D gene: TRBD2
J gene: TRBJ2-5
CDR3 DNA: TGTGCCAGCAGCTTAGGTTTGCTAGCGGGGGGCCAACAAGAGACCCAGTACTTC
CDR3 protein: CASSLGLLAGGQQETQYF

V gene: TRBV7-6
clone size: .
D gene: TRBD2
J gene: TRBJ2-1
CDR3 DNA: TGTGCCAGCAGCTTCGGGGGGGGCCCTTCCTACAATGAGCAGTTCTTC
CDR3 protein: CASSFGGGPSYNEQFF

V gene: TRBV25-1
clone size: .
D gene: .
J gene: TRBJ2-5
CDR3 DNA: TGTGCCAGCAGTGGGACCACAGGGAATGGTGAGACCCAGTACTTC
CDR3 protein: CASSGTTGNGETQYF

V gene: TRBV6-5
clone size: .
D gene: TRBD1
J gene: TRBJ1-2
CDR3 DNA: TGTGCCAGCAGTTCCGGGACAGGGTCGGGCTATGGCTACACCTTC
CDR3 protein: CASSSGTGSGYGYTF

V gene: TRBV7-2
clone size: few
D gene: .
J gene: TRBJ2-7
CDR3 DNA: TGTGCCAGCAGCTTAGGGGACTCCCCTAAGCAGCAGTACTTC
CDR3 protein: CASSLGDSPKQQYF

V gene: TRBV30
clone size: .
D gene: TRBD1
J gene: TRBJ2-1
CDR3 DNA: TGTGCCTGGACCTGGACAGGGACGAATGAGCAGTTCTTC
CDR3 protein: CAWTWTGTNEQFF

V gene: TRBV9
clone size: .
D gene: TRBD2
J gene: TRBJ2-3
CDR3 DNA: TGTGCCAGCAGCGACAGCGGGGGGGTCACAGATACGCAGTATTTT
CDR3 protein: CASSDSGGVTDTQYF

V gene: TRBV28
clone size: once
D gene: .
J gene: TRBJ1-5
CDR3 DNA: TGTGCCAGCAGTCTCGGACAGAGATATAGCAATCAGCCCCAGCATTTT
CDR3 protein: CASSLGQRYSNQPQHF

V gene: TRBV21-1
clone size: .
D gene: .
J gene: TRBJ2-7
CDR3 DNA: TGTGCCAGCAGCAAAGTTGACACCTCCTACGAGCAGTACTTC
CDR3 protein: CASSKVDTSYEQYF

V gene: TRBV23-1
clone size: .
D gene: .
J gene: TRBJ2-1
CDR3 DNA: TGCGCCAGCAGTCAATACGTGACAGGTGAGAATGAGCAGTTCTTC
CDR3 protein: CASSQYVTGENEQFF

V gene: TRBV9
clone size: .
D gene: .
J gene: TRBJ2-3
CDR3 DNA: TGTGCCAGCAGCGACCCTCGGGGAACAGATACGCAGTATTTT
CDR3 protein: CASSDPRGTDTQYF

V gene: TRBV19
clone size: .
D gene: TRBD1
J gene: TRBJ1-5
CDR3 DNA: TGTGCCAGTAGTGGGACAGGGGGCCAGCAGCCCCAGCATTTT
CDR3 protein: CASSGTGGQQPQHF

V gene: TRBV14
clone size: .
D gene: TRBD1
J gene: TRBJ1-1
CDR3 DNA: TGTGCCAGCAGCCAAAGGACAGGGGGTAGCACTGAAGCTTTCTTT
CDR3 protein: CASSQRTGGSTEAFF

V gene: TRBV18
clone size: .
D gene: TRBD1
J gene: TRBJ1-2
CDR3 DNA: TGTGCCAGCTCACCCGCTTTAAGACAGGGGGATGGCTACACCTTC
CDR3 protein: CASSPALRQGDGYTF

V gene: TRBV5-4
clone size: .
D gene: TRBD1
J gene: TRBJ2-7
CDR3 DNA: TGTGCCAGCAGCGCGATCGGACAGGGTGGGGAGCAGTACTTC
CDR3 protein: CASSAIGQGGEQYF

V gene: TRBV27
clone size: .
D gene: .
J gene: TRBJ2-7
CDR3 DNA: TGTGCCAGCAGTTTGATGGGGCGGAACTACGAGCAGTACTTC
CDR3 protein: CASSLMGRNYEQYF

V gene: TRBV27
clone size: .
D gene: .
J gene: TRBJ1-1
CDR3 DNA: TGTGCCAGCGGTAAATTACAGGGATTCACTGAAGCTTTCTTT
CDR3 protein: CASGKLQGFTEAFF

V gene: TRBV28
clone size: .
D gene: .
J gene: TRBJ1-6
CDR3 DNA: TGTGCCAGCGGAAACAGCGGGACTGATAATTCACCCCTCCACTTT
CDR3 protein: CASGNSGTDNSPLHF

V gene: TRBV18
clone size: .
D gene: .
J gene: TRBJ2-5
CDR3 DNA: TGTGCCAGCCGGACGGGAGGGGGCGAAACGGAGACCCAGTACTTC
CDR3 protein: CASRTGGGETETQYF